This entry features one TCR beta chain sequence. The antigen remains undetermined. Naive CD8 populations comprised CD45RO-negative cells positively selected for CCR7, excluding terminally differentiated effector memory CD45RA+ cells. Clones were sequenced by immunoSEQ multiplex PCR, and TCRdb holds only the in-frame ones, with some missing. The sample holds about 2,200,000 clones, 90% to 95% seen once. CDR1 is MNHEY, CDR2 SMNVEV, per germline (reference sequence). V was clipped by 6 bases and J by 3 bases; unmatched bases: 13. CDR3 length: 17 residues. The entry originates in a study of shared clonotypes between healthy human individuals. About the study: The donors, a couple of women and a few men, were aged 18 to 49.

Study results and limitations: Naive subsets usually exceeded memory subsets in estimated richness.

The sequenced sample was naive CD8+ T cells from PBMCs. This sequence originates from a man younger than 35 in good health. Some clones in this sample may be carry-over from other donors' samples. The rearrangement joins TRBV27 to TRBJ2-2, with 7 positions matching TRBD2. The DNA of the CDR3 is TGTGCCAGCAGCTGGGATTGGGGGAGGGCATACACCGGGGAGCTGTTTTTT. As protein: CASSWDWGRAYTGELFF.